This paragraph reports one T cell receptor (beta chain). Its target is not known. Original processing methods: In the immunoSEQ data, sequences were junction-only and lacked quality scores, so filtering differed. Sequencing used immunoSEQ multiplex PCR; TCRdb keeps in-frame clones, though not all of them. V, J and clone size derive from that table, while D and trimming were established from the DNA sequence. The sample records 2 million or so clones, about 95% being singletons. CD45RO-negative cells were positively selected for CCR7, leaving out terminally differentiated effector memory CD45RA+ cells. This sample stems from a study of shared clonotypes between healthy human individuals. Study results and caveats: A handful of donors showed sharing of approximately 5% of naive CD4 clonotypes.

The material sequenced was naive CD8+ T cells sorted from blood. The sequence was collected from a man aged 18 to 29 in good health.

The CDR3 sequence is CAWSVSQRAMIEAFF. CDR3 DNA sequence: TGTGCCTGGAGTGTATCTCAGCGGGCAATGATAGAAGCTTTCTTT. The chain has TRBV30 and TRBJ1-1; D ambiguous. The CDR3 spans 15 residues. CDR1 is GTSNPN and CDR2 is SVGIG in the germline V gene (reference sequence). V gave up 0 bases and J gave up 8 bases, with 19 bases separating them.